The source of this TCR beta chain is a study of regulatory T cells in long-lasting Graves disease. Findings of the study overall: Favored usage of TRBV28, TRBJ1-2 and TRBJ2-5 was recorded in persistent disease. Whereas roughly 1,000 public clonotypes were shared by new patients, persistent patients shared more, at some 3,000.

CDR3 length: 15 amino acids. Germline trimming cut 3 bases from V and 7 bases from J; bases unmatched to any gene: 7. Time point here: persistent/refractory GD, antithyroid drugs over 5 years with positive TRAb. There was RNA extracted from PBMCs, and the TCR library was made from it. The diagnosis of Graves' disease used American Thyroid Association guidelines. A remark on this clonotype: The target antigen is unknown.

Sequencing libraries for TCR beta were prepared with iRepertoire HTBI primers and Arm-PCR of CDR3 regions. TCRdb re-derived calls from the multiplex PCR reads in MiXCR, one entry per CDR3 protein. The table shows approximately 360,000 distinct CDR3 sequences, with approximately 25% occurring only once. The input for sequencing was peripheral blood mononuclear cells (PBMCs), taken when the disease was refractory, from a patient treated with antithyroid drugs. The receptor was derived from a woman aged 40 to 55 with Graves disease. This rearrangement joins TRBV12-3 or TRBV12-4 to TRBJ2-1; TRBD2 matches 9 bases. The CDR3 DNA reads TGTGCCAGCAGTTTTCGGCGGGAGGGCCTAAATGAGCAGTTCTTC. Its protein product is CASSFRREGLNEQFF.